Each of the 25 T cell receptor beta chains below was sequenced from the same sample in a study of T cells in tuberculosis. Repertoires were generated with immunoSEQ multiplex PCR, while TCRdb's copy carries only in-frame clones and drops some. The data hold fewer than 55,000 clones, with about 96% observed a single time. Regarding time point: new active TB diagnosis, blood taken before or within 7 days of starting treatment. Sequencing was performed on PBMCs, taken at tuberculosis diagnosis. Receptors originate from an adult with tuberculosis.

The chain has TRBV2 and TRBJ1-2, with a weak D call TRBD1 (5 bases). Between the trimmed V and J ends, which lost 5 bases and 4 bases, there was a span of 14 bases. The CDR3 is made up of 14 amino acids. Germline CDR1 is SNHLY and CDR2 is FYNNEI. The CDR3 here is CASSRKGLSYGYTF. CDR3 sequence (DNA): TGTGCCAGCAGTCGGAAGGGGCTGAGCTATGGCTACACCTTC.

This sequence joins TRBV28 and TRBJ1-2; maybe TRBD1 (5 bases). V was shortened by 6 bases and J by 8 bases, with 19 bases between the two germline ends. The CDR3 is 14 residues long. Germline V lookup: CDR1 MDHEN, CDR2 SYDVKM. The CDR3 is CASRAPNKGIGYTF. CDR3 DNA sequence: TGTGCCAGCAGGGCACCCAATAAGGGGATAGGCTACACCTTC.

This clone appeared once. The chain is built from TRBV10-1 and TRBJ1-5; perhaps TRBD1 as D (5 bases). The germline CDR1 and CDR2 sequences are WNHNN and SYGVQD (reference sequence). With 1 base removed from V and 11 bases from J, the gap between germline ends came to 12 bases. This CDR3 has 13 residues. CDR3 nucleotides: TGCGCCAGCAGTGAGTACAGGATCCCGGCCCAGCATTTT. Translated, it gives CASSEYRIPAQHF.

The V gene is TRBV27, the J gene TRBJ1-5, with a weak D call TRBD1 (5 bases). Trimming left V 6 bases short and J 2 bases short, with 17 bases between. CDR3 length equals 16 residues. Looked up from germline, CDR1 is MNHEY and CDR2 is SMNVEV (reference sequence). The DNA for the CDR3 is TGTGCCAGCAGATTTCAGGGTGCTAGTGGCAATCAGCCCCAGCATTTT. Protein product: CASRFQGASGNQPQHF.

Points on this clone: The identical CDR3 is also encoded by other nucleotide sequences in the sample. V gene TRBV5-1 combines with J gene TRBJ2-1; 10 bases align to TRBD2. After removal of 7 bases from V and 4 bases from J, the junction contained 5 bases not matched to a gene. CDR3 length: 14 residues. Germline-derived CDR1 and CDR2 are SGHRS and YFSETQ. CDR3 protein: CASRGTSVYNEQFF. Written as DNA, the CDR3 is TGCGCCAGCCGAGGGACTAGCGTTTACAATGAGCAGTTCTTC. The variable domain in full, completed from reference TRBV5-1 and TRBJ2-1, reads KAGVTQTPRYLIKTRGQQVTLSCSPISGHRSVSWYQQTPGQGLQFLFEYFSETQRNKGNFPGRFSGRQFSNSRSEMNVSTLELGDSALYLCASRGTSVYNEQFFGPGTRLTVL.

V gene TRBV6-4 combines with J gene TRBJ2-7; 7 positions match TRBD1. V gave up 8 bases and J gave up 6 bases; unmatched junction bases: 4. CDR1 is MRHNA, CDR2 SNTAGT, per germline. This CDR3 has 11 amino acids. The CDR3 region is CASQTGVEQYF. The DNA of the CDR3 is TGTGCCAGCCAAACAGGGGTCGAGCAGTACTTC.

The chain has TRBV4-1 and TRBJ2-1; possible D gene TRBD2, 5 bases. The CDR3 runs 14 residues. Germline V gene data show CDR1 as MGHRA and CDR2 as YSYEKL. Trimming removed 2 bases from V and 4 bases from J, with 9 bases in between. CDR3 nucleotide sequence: TGCGCCAGCAGCCAACGGAGCGGTTACAATGAGCAGTTCTTC. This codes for CASSQRSGYNEQFF.

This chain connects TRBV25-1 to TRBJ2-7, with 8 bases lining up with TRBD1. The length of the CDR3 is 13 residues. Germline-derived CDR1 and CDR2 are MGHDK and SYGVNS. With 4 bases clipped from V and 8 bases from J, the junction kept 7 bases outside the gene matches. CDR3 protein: CASSGDRGPKQYF. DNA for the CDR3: TGTGCCAGCAGTGGAGACAGGGGTCCCAAGCAGTACTTC.

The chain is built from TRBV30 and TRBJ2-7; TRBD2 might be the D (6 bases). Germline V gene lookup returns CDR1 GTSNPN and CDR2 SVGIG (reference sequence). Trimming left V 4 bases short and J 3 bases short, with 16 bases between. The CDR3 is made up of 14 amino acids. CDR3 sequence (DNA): TGTGCCTGGAAGGGCTCGGGACTCCTCTACGAGCAGTACTTC. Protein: CAWKGSGLLYEQYF.

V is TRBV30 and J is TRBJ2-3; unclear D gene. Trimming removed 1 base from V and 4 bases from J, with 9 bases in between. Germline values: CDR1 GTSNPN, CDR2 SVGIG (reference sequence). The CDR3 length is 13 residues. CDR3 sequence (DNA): TGTGCCTGGAGTGGTCTACGGGCAGATACGCAGTATTTT. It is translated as CAWSGLRADTQYF.

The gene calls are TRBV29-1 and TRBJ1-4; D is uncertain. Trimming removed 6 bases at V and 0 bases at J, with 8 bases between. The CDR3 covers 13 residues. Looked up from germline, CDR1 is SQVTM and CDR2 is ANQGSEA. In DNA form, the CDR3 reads TGCAGCGTCCAACCTACAACTAATGAAAAACTGTTTTTT. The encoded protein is CSVQPTTNEKLFF.

The CDR3 reads CASSPDRDWHQPQHF. The CDR3 coding sequence is TGTGCCAGCAGTCCCGACAGGGATTGGCATCAGCCCCAGCATTTT. The V and J genes are TRBV21-1 and TRBJ1-5; TRBD1 reflects the table's D call only, with no check against the DNA. TRBV21-1 is reported as a pseudogene. CDR3 length: 15 residues.

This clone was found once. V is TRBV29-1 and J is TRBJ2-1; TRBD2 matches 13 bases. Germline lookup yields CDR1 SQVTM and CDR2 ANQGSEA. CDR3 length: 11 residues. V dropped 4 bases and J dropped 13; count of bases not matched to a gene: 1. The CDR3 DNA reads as TGCAGCGTTGGGACTAGCGGGAGTCAGTTCTTC. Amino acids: CSVGTSGSQFF.

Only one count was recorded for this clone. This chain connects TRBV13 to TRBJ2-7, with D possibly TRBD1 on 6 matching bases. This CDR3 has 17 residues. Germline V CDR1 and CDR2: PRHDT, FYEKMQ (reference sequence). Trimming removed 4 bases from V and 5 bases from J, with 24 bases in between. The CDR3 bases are TGTGCCAGCAGCTCCACCCGACAGGCTCCTATCCTGGACGAGCAGTACTTC. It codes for CASSSTRQAPILDEQYF. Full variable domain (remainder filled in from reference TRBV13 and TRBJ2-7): AAGVIQSPRHLIKEKRETATLKCYPIPRHDTVYWYQQGPGQDPQFLISFYEKMQSDKGSIPDRFSAQQFSDYHSELNMSSLELGDSALYFCASSSTRQAPILDEQYFGPGTRLTVT.

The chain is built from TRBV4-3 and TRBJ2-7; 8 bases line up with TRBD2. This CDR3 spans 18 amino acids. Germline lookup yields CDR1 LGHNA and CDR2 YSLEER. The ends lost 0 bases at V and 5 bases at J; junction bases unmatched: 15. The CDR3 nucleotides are TGCGCCAGCAGCCAAGAATCCCTCCTTAGCGGGATACTCCACGAGCAGTACTTC. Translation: CASSQESLLSGILHEQYF.

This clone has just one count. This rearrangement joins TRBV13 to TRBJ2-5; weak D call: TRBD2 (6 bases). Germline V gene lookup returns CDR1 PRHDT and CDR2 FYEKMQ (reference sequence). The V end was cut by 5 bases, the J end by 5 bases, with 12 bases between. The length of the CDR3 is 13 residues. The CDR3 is CASSARLGETQYF. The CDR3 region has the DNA TGTGCCAGCAGCGCCCGACTAGGGGAGACCCAGTACTTC.

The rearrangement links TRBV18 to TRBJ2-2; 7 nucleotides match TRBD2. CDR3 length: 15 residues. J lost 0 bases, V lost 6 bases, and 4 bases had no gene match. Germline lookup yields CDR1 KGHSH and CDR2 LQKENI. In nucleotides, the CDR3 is TGTGCCAGCTCCTTAGCGGGCACGAACACCGGGGAGCTGTTTTTT. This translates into CASSLAGTNTGELFF. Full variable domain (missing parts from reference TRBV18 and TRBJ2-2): NAGVMQNPRHLVRRRGQEARLRCSPMKGHSHVYWYRQLPEEGLKFMVYLQKENIIDESGMPKERFSAEFPKEGPSILRIQQVVRGDSAAYFCASSLAGTNTGELFFGEGSRLTVL.

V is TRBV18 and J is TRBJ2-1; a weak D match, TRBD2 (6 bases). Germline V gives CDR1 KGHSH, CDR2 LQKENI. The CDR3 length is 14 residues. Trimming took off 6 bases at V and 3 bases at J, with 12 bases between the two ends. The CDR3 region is CASSAGSDYNEQFF. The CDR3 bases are TGTGCCAGCTCCGCCGGGAGTGACTACAATGAGCAGTTCTTC.

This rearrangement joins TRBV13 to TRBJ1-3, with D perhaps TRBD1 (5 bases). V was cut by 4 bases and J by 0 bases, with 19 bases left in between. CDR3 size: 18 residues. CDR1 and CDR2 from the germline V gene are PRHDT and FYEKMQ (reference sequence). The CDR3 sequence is CASSSPSREEFSGNTIYF. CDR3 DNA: TGTGCCAGCAGCTCCCCATCCAGGGAGGAGTTCTCTGGAAACACCATATATTTT.

CDR3: CASSIISPGRGDEQFF. The CDR3 DNA follows: TGTGCCAGTAGTATAATTTCGCCCGGGAGGGGGGATGAGCAGTTCTTC. This chain connects TRBV19 to TRBJ2-1; TRBD2 matches 8 bases. The CDR3 spans 16 residues. Germline CDR1 reads LNHDA; CDR2 reads SQIVND (reference sequence). V shed 2 bases, J shed 8 bases, and the junction held 11 bases outside the gene matches.

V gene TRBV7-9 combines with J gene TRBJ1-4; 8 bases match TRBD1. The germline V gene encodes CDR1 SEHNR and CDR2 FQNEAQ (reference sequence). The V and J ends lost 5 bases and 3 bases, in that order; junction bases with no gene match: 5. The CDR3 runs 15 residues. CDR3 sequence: CASSPPGQANEKLFF. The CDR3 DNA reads TGTGCCAGCAGCCCGCCGGGACAGGCTAATGAAAAACTGTTTTTT.

CDR3 sequence: CASSPQAGGPGGELFF. The DNA of the CDR3 is TGTGCCAGCAGCCCCCAAGCGGGAGGGCCCGGCGGGGAGCTGTTTTTT. This chain connects TRBV9 to TRBJ2-2; 10 bases are a match to TRBD2. This CDR3 region has 16 residues. Looked up from germline, CDR1 is SGDLS and CDR2 is YYNGEE. Trimming took 4 bases from V and 7 from J; bases not matched to a gene: 10.

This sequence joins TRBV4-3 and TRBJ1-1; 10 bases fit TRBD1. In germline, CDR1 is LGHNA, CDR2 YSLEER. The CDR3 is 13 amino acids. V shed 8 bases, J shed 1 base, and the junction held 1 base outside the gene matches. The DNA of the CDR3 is TGCGCCAGCGGGGACAGGGGGAACACTGAAGCTTTCTTT. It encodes CASGDRGNTEAFF.

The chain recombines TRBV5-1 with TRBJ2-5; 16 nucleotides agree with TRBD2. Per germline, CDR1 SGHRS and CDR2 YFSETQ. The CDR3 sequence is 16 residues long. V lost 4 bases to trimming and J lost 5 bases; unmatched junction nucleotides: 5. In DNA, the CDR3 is TGCGCCAGCAGCAAGGGACTAGCGGGAGGGTTGGAGACCCAGTACTTC. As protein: CASSKGLAGGLETQYF.

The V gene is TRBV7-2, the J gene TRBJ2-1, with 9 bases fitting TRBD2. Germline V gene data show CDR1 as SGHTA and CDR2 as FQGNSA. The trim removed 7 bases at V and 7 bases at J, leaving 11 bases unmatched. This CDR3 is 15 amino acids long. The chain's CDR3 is CASTSGAGGPNEQFF. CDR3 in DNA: TGTGCCAGCACCTCTGGCGCGGGAGGGCCAAATGAGCAGTTCTTC. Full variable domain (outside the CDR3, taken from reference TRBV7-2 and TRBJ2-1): GAGVSQSPSNKVTEKGKDVELRCDPISGHTALYWYRQSLGQGLEFLIYFQGNSAPDKSGLPSDRFSAERTGGSVSTLTIQRTQQEDSAVYLCASTSGAGGPNEQFFGPGTRLTVL.